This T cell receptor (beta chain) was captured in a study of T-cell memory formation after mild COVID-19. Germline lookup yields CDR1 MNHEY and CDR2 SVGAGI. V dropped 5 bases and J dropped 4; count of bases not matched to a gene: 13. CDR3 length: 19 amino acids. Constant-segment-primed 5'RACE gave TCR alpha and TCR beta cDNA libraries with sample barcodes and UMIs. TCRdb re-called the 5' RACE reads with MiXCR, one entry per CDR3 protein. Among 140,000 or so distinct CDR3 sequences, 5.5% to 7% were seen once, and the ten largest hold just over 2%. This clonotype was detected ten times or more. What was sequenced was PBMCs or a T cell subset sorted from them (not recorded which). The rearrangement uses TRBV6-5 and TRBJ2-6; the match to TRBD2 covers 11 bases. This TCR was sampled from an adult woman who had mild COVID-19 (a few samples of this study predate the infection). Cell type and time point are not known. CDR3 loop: CASSGMTSGDLSGANVLTF. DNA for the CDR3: TGTGCCAGCAGTGGGATGACTAGCGGGGACCTCTCCGGGGCCAACGTCCTGACTTTC.